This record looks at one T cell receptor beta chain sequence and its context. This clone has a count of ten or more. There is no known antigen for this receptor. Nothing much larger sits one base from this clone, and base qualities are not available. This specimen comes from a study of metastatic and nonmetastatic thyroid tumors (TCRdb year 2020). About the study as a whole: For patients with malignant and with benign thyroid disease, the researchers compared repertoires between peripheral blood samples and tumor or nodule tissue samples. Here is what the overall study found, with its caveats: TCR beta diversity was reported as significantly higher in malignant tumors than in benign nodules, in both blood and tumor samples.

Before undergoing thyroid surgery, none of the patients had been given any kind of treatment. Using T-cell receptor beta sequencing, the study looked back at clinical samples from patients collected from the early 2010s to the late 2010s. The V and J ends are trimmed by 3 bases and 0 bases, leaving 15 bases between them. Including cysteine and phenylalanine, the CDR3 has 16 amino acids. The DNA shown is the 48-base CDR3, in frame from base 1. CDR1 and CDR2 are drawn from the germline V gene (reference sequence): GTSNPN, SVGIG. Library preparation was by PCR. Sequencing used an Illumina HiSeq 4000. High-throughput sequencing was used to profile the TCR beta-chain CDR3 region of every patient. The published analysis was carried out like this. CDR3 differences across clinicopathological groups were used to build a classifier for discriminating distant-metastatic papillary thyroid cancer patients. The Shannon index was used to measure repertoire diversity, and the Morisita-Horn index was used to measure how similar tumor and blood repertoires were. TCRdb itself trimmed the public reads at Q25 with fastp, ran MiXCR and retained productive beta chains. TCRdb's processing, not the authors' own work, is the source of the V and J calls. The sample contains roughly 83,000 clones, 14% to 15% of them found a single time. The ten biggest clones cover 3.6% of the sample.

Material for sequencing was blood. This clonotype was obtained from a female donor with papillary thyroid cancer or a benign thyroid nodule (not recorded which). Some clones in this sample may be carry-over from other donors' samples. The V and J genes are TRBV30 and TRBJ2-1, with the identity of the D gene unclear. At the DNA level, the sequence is TGTGCCTGGAGGGAGAGCGAACCCAGCTCCTACAATGAGCAGTTCTTC. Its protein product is CAWRESEPSSYNEQFF.